This TCR beta chain was sequenced for a study of CD8 T cells in ankylosing spondylitis. TCRdb re-analysed the 5' RACE reads in MiXCR, keeping a single row per CDR3 protein. The sample has approximately 500,000 distinct CDR3 sequences, roughly 13% seen once. Study-wide findings and caveats: One TCR beta motif, made up of eight or nine highly homologous variants, appeared characteristic of ankylosing spondylitis blood. Enrichment of disease-linked clones was reportedly significant in matched ankylosing spondylitis synovial fluid. Within peripheral blood, clones linked to disease were CD8+ and relatively rare.

In the case of this clonotype: Its cognate antigen is unknown.

V was pared by 4 bases and J by 1 base, with 19 bases between. This CDR3 contains 17 residues. Germline lookup yields CDR1 MNHNS and CDR2 SASEGT. The receptor was isolated from a male donor with ankylosing spondylitis. This chain links TRBV6-1 with TRBJ2-5; D might be TRBD2 (6 bases). The specimen sequenced was blood, either unsorted or a sorted T cell fraction (not recorded which). The CDR3 sequence is CASSGGRRDSTQETQYF. As DNA, the CDR3 is TGTGCCAGCAGTGGGGGTCGAAGGGACTCGACCCAAGAGACCCAGTACTTC.